These 5 T cell receptor beta chains share one sample of origin, sequenced in a study of CD8 T cells in cerebrospinal fluid in Alzheimer's disease. TCRdb processed the 10x single-cell sequencing reads again and assigns one entry to each CDR3 protein, with no DNA. Reported are just over 1,500 distinct CDR3 sequences; the ten largest clones contain less than 7%. The material sequenced was cerebrospinal fluid. The source is a human donor in good health.

Judged by frequency, this clonotype is medium-sized. This rearrangement joins TRBV2 to TRBJ2-4; there is no DNA to check the TCRdb D call of TRBD1. Germline loops: CDR1 SNHLY, CDR2 FYNNEI. This CDR3 spans 13 amino acids. CDR3 in amino acids: CASSVTGRNIQYF. The full variable domain, with the rest looked up from reference TRBV2 and TRBJ2-4, is EPEVTQTPSHQVTQMGQEVILRCVPISNHLYFYWYRQILGQKVEFLVSFYNNEISEKSEIFDDQFSVERPDGSNFTLKIRSTKLEDSAMYFCASSVTGRNIQYFGAGTRLSVL.

Measured by frequency, this clonotype is large (0.1 to 1%). The chain recombines TRBV28 with TRBJ1-2. This CDR3 has 12 amino acids. The germline V gene has CDR1 MDHEN and CDR2 SYDVKM. The CDR3 here is CASSQEVNGYTF.

Considering frequency, this clonotype is medium-sized. CDR3 amino acids: CASSQVEQGAGNTIYF. This chain connects TRBV4-1 to TRBJ1-3. The germline CDR1 and CDR2 sequences are MGHRA and YSYEKL. The length of the CDR3 is 16 residues.

This clonotype registers medium-sized by frequency. This chain connects TRBV12-3 or TRBV12-4 to TRBJ2-2; lacking DNA, the TRBD2 call made by TCRdb goes unchecked. CDR3 length: 19 residues. CDR3 protein: CASSLVGGYRGGHTGELFF.

By frequency, this clonotype is medium-sized. The chain has TRBV5-7 and TRBJ1-4; TCRdb's D call, TRBD1, is unchecked because there is no DNA. TRBV5-7 is recorded as an ORF, its role being uncertain. The CDR3 sequence is 16 residues long. CDR3 sequence reads: CASSLPTGGSNEKLFF.